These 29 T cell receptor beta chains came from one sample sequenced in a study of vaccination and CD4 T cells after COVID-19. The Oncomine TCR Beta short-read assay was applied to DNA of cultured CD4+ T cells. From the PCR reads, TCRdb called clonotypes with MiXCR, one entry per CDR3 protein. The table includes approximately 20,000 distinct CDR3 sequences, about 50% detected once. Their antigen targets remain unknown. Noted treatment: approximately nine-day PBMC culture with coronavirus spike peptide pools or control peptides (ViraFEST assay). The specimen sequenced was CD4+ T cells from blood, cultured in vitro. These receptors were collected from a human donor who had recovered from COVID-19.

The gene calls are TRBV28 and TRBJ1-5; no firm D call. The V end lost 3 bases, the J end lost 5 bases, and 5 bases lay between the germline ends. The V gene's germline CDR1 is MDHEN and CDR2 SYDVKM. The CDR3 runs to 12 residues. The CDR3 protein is CASSFSDQPQHF. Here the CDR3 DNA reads TGTGCCAGCAGTTTCTCGGATCAGCCCCAGCATTTT.

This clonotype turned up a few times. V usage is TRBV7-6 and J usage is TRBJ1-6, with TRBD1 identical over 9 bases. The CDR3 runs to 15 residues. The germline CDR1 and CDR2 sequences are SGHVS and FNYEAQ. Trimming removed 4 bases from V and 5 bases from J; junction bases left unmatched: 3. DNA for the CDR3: TGTGCCAGCAGCTCCGGGACAGGGCATAATTCACCCCTCCACTTT. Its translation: CASSSGTGHNSPLHF.

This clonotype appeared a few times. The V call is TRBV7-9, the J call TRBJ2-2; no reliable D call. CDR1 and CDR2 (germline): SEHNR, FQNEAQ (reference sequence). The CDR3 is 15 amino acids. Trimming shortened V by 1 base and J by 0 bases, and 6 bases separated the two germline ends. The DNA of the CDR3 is TGTGCCAGCAGCTTAGGTGGAGCGAACACCGGGGAGCTGTTTTTT. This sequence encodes CASSLGGANTGELFF.

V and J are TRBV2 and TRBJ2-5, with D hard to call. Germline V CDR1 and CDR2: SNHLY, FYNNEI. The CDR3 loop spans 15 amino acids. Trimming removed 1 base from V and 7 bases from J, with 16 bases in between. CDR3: CASSEEFWGSGTQYF. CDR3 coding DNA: TGTGCCAGCAGTGAAGAGTTCTGGGGATCAGGGACCCAGTACTTC.

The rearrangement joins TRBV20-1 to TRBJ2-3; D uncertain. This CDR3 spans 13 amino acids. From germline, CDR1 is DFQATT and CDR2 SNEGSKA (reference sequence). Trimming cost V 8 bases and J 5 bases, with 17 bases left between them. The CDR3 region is CSSPDPKGDTQYF. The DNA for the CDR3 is TGCAGTTCTCCCGACCCCAAAGGAGATACGCAGTATTTT.

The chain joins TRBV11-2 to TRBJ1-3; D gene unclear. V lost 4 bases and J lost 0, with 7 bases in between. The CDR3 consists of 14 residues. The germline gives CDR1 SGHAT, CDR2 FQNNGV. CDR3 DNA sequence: TGTGCCAGCAGCTCGACCCGCTCTGGAAACACCATATATTTT. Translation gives CASSSTRSGNTIYF.

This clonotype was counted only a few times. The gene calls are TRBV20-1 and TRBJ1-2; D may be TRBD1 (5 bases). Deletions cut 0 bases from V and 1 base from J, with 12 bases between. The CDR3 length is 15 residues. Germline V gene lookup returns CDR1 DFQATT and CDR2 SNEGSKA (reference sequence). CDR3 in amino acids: CSARDLGEVNYGYTF. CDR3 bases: TGCAGTGCTAGAGATCTAGGGGAGGTTAACTATGGCTACACCTTC.

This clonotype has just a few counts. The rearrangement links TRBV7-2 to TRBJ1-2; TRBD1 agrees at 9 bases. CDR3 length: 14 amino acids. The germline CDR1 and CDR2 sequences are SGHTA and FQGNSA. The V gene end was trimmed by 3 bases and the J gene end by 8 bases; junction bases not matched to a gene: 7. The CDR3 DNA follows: TGTGCCAGCAGCTTGGTGACAGGGGGAGGAGGCTACACCTTC. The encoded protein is CASSLVTGGGGYTF.

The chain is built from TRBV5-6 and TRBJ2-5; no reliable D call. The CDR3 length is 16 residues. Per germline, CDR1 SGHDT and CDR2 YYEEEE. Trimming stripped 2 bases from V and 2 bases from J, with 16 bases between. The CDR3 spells CASSFGPKYLQETQYF. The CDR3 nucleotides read TGTGCCAGCAGCTTTGGACCTAAATACCTACAAGAGACCCAGTACTTC. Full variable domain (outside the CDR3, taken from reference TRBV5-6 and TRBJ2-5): DAGVTQSPTHLIKTRGQQVTLRCSPKSGHDTVSWYQQALGQGPQFIFQYYEEEERQRGNFPDRFSGHQFPNYSSELNVNALLLGDSALYLCASSFGPKYLQETQYFGPGTRLLVL.

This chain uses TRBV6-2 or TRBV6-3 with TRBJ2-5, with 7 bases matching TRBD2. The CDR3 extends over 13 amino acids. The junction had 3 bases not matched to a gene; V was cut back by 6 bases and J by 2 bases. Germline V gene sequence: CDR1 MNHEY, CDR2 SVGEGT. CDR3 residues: CASSRTSQETQYF. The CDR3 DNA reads TGTGCCAGCAGCCGGACTAGTCAAGAGACCCAGTACTTC.

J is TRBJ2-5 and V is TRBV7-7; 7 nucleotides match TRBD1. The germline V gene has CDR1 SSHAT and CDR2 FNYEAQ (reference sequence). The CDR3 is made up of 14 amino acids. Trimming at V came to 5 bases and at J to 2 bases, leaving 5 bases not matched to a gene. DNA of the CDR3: TGTGCCAGCAGCGCCAGGACAGGACAAGAGACCCAGTACTTC. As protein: CASSARTGQETQYF.

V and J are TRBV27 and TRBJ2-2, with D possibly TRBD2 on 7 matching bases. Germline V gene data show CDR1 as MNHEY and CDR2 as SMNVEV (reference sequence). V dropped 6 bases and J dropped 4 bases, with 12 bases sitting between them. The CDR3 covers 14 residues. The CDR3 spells CASRGASGTGELFF. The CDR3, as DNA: TGTGCCAGCAGGGGGGCTAGCGGCACCGGGGAGCTGTTTTTT.

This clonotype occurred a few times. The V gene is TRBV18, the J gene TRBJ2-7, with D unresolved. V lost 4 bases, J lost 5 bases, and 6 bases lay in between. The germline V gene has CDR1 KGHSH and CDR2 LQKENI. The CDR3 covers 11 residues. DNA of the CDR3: TGTGCCAGCTCACAGGGTAACGAGCAGTACTTC. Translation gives CASSQGNEQYF.

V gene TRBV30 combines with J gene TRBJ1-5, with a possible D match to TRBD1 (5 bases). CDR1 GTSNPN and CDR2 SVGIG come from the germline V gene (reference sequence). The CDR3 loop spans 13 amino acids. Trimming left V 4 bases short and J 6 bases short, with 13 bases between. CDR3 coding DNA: TGTGCCTGGAAGGGACGACCAGGTCAGCCCCAGCATTTT. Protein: CAWKGRPGQPQHF.

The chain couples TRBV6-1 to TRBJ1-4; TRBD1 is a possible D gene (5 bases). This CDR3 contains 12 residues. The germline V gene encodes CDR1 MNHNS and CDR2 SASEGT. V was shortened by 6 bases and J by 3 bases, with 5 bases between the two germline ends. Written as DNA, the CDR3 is TGTGCCAGCAGGGGGCCTAATGAAAAACTGTTTTTT. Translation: CASRGPNEKLFF.

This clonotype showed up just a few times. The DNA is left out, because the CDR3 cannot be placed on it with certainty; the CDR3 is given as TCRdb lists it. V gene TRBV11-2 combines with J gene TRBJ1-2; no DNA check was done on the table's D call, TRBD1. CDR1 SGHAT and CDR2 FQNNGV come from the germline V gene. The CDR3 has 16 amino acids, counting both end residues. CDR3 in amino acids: CASSKFGAGTDYGYTF.

The chain's CDR3 is CASSVLQETQYF. CDR3 DNA sequence: TGTGCCAGCAGTGTCCTCCAAGAGACCCAGTACTTC. V usage is TRBV2 and J usage is TRBJ2-5; D is undetermined. This CDR3 spans 12 amino acids. Germline-derived CDR1 and CDR2 are SNHLY and FYNNEI. V dropped 4 bases and J dropped 1 base, with 4 bases sitting between them.

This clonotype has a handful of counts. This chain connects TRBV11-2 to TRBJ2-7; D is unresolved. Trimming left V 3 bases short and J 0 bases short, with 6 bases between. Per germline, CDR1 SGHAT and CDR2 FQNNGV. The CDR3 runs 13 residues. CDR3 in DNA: TGTGCCAGCAGCTTCAGTATCTCCTACGAGCAGTACTTC. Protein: CASSFSISYEQYF.

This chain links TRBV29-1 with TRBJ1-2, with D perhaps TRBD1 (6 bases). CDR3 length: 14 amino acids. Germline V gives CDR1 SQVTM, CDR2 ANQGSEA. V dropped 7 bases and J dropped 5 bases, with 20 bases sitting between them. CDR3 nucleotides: TGCAGCGCTCTTTCGACAGGAAAAAAATATGGCTACACCTTC. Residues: CSALSTGKKYGYTF.

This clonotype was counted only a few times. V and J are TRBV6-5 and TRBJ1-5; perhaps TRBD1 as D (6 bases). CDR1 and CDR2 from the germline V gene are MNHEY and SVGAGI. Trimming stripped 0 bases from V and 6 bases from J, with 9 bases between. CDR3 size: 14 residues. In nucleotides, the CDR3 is TGTGCCAGCAGTTACTCCACAGGGACTCAGCCCCAGCATTTT. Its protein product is CASSYSTGTQPQHF.

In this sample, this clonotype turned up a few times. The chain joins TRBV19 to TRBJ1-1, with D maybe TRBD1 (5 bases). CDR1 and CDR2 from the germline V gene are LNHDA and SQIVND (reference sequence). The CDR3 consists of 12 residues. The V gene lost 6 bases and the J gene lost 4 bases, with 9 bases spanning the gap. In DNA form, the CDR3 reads TGTGCCAGTAGCCGTCAGGGCACTGAAGCTTTCTTT. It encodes CASSRQGTEAFF.

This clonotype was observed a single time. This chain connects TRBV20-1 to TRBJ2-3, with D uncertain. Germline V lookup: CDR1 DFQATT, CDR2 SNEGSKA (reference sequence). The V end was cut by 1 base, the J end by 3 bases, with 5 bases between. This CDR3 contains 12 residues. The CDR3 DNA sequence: TGCAGTGCTAGAGGTGGTACAGATACGCAGTATTTT. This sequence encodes CSARGGTDTQYF.

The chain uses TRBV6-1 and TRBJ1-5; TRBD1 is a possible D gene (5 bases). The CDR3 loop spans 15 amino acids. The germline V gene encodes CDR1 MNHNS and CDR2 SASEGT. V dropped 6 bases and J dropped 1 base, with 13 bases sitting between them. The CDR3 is CASRLLAGSNQPQHF. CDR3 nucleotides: TGTGCCAGCAGACTCTTGGCAGGGAGCAATCAGCCCCAGCATTTT.

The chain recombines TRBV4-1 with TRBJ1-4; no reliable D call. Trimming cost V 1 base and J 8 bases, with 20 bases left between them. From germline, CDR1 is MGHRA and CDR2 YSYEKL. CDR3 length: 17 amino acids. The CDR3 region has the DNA TGCGCCAGCAGCCAAGGCCCGACGCGCGGGGAGTGGGAAAAACTGTTTTTT. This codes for CASSQGPTRGEWEKLFF.

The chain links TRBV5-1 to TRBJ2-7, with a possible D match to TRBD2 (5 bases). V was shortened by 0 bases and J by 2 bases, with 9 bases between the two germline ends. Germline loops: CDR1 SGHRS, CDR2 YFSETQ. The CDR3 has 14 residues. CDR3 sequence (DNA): TGCGCCAGCAGCTTGGTTTCGGGGACCTACGAGCAGTACTTC. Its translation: CASSLVSGTYEQYF. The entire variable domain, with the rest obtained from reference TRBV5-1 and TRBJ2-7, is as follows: KAGVTQTPRYLIKTRGQQVTLSCSPISGHRSVSWYQQTPGQGLQFLFEYFSETQRNKGNFPGRFSGRQFSNSRSEMNVSTLELGDSALYLCASSLVSGTYEQYFGPGTRLTVT.

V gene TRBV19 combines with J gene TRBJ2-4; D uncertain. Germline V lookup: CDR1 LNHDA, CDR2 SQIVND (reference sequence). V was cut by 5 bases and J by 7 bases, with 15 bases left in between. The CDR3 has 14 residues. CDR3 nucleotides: TGTGCCAGTAGTGCGGACCCCGGGTCGAACATTCAGTACTTC. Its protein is CASSADPGSNIQYF.

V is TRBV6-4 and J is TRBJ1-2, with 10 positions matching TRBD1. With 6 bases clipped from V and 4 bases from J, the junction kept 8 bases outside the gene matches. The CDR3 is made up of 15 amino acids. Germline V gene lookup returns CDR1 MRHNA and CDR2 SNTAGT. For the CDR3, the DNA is TGTGCCAGCAGACCGGACAGGGGGGTGTCCTATGGCTACACCTTC. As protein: CASRPDRGVSYGYTF.

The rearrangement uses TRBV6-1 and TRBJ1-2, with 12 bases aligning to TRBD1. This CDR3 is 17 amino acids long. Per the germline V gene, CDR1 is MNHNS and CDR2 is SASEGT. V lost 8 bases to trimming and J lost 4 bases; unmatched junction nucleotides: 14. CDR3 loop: CASGHYQEGQGAYGYTF. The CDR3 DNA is TGTGCCAGCGGCCACTATCAAGAGGGACAGGGGGCCTATGGCTACACCTTC.

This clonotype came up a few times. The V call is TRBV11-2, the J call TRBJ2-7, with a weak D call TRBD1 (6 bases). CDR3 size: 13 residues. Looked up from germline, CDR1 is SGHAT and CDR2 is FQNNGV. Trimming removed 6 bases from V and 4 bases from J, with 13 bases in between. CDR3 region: CASSEGVSYEQYF. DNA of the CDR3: TGTGCCAGCAGTGAGGGGGTCTCGTACGAGCAGTACTTC.